This T cell receptor beta chain is drawn from a study of CD8+ T cells in alopecia areata. The study's findings and limits: The study found that many expanded lesional clones persisted in scalp and blood during tofacitinib. Scalp clonality and expanded CD8+ clones among the top 100 fell significantly with tofacitinib.

As for treatment: oral pan-JAK inhibitor, 5-10 mg twice daily. This clone was seen a handful of times. Its antigen is still unknown. Extracted RNA was reverse transcribed into cDNA, the sequencing template. Only in-frame clones appear in the TCRdb table, and some are missing; sequencing was by immunoSEQ multiplex PCR. The sample has some 96,000 clones, 60% to 75% seen once; the top ten hold less than 20%. This sequence was found in a human donor with alopecia areata. The sample here was CD8+ T cells sorted from blood, taken at week 4, from a patient treated with tofacitinib.

The CDR3 DNA reads TGTGCCAGCAGTTACTCGGAGACAGGGGTGAGGAAGACCCAGTACTTC. Residues: CASSYSETGVRKTQYF. This sequence joins TRBV6-5 and TRBJ2-5; TRBD1 aligns across 8 bases. Germline V lookup: CDR1 MNHEY, CDR2 SVGAGI. The CDR3 loop spans 16 amino acids. V shed 0 bases and J 6 bases; nucleotides not matched to a gene: 9.